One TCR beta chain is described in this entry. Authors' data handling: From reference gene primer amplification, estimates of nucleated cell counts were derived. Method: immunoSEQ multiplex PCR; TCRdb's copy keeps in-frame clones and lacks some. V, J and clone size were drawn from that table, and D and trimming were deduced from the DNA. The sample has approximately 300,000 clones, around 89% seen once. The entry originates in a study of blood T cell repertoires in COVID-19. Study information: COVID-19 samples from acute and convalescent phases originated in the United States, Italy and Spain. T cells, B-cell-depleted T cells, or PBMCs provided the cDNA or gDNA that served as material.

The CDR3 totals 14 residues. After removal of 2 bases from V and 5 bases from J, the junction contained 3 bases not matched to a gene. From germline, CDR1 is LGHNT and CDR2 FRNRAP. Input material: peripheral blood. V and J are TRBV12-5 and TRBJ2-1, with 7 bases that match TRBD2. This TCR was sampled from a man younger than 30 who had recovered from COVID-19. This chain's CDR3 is CASGLSGGNNEQFF. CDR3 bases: TGTGCTAGTGGTTTGTCGGGGGGAAACAATGAGCAGTTCTTC.